The present T cell receptor (beta chain) was sequenced within a study of shared clonotypes between healthy human individuals. Germline V gives CDR1 SEHNR, CDR2 FQNEAQ (reference sequence). Between the trimmed V and J ends, which lost 0 bases and 6 bases, there was a span of 8 bases. The CDR3 runs 14 residues. Study-wide points: On the whole, naive subsets had larger estimated richness than memory subsets had.

A note on this clone: The antigen remains undetermined. Distinct nucleotide sequences in the sample also encode this CDR3.

An assay was performed, and its level was deep. Methods used by the authors: Filtering differed since immunoSEQ provided only junctions, with no quality scores. The data were produced by immunoSEQ multiplex PCR, yet TCRdb's version contains in-frame clones alone and is incomplete. V, J and clone size were drawn from that table, and D and trimming were deduced from the DNA. The table includes about 1,800,000 clones, about 95% detected once. Naive CD8 cells comprised CD45RO-negative, CCR7-positively selected cells, excluding terminally differentiated effector memory CD45RA+ cells. Within Nashville, Tennessee resided all donors, each a Caucasian adult.

Sequences were obtained from naive CD8+ T cells sorted from blood. This receptor was identified in a man younger than 30 in good health. The genes are TRBV7-9 and TRBJ2-2; D gene unclear. The chain's CDR3 is CASSLAGGPGELFF. Written as DNA, the CDR3 is TGTGCCAGCAGCTTAGCGGGTGGACCCGGGGAGCTGTTTTTT.